Reported below is one TCR beta chain. The antigen is undetermined. The data are from a study of cytomegalovirus exposure and HLA in healthy donors. PCR primers comprised 60 Vbeta and 13 Jbeta primers. Sequencing used immunoSEQ multiplex PCR; TCRdb keeps in-frame clones, though not all of them. The sample has around 90,000 clones, 55% to 70% seen once. This CDR3 region has 19 residues. In germline, CDR1 is SGHTA, CDR2 FQGNSA. V dropped 2 bases and J dropped 2; count of bases not matched to a gene: 9. Study-level results: In a later analysis, donors in an Asian-associated ancestry cluster reportedly had fewer N-insertions in productive TCRs than the cohort mean. In a later analysis, V- and J-gene trimming of beta chains associated with a DCLRE1C missense variant, replicated independently. It was taken for granted in presence/absence analyses that sequencing depth across donors was roughly uniform. A prior analysis recorded that most TCR beta V segments were productive about 87% or about 30% of the time.

The specimen sequenced was PBMCs. The TCR originated in a boy between 10 and 17 years old in good health and CMV-seropositive. V gene TRBV7-2 combines with J gene TRBJ2-7, with 16 bases aligning to TRBD2. CDR3 DNA: TGTGCCAGCAGCTTATGGGCCGGGACTAGCGGGGGGGCCCCCTACGAGCAGTACTTC. Its translation: CASSLWAGTSGGAPYEQYF.